What follows describes a single T cell receptor beta chain. What it binds is unknown. Sequenced by immunoSEQ multiplex PCR; TCRdb stores in-frame clones only, minus some. The sample consists of more than 95,000 clones, roughly 93% of them appearing once. The CDR3 has 14 residues. With V trimmed by 3 bases and J by 5 bases, 0 bases remained unmatched. Germline V lookup: CDR1 SGDLS, CDR2 YYNGEE. This specimen belongs to a study of graft-versus-host responses after intestinal transplantation. General study points: Peak GvH clone levels in circulation were associated with early post-transplant HvG declines.

V is TRBV9 and J is TRBJ2-1; TRBD2 agrees at 12 bases. The sequence derives from a human donor who received an intestinal transplant. The material was unstimulated CD8+ T cells sorted from spleen or lymph node cells, obtained before intestinal transplant. CDR3 region: CASSGLAGDNEQFF. In nucleotides, the CDR3 is TGTGCCAGCAGCGGACTAGCGGGGGACAATGAGCAGTTCTTC. Full variable domain (remainder filled in from reference TRBV9 and TRBJ2-1): DSGVTQTPKHLITATGQRVTLRCSPRSGDLSVYWYQQSLDQGLQFLIQYYNGEERAKGNILERFSAQQFPDLHSELNLSSLELGDSALYFCASSGLAGDNEQFFGPGTRLTVL.